A single sample is the source of the 25 T cell receptor beta chains below, sequenced in a study of blood T cell repertoires in COVID-19. Using immunoSEQ multiplex PCR, the repertoire was profiled, and TCRdb retains in-frame clones only, with some absent. In the table there are hundreds of thousands of clones, approximately 88% of which are singletons. Sample: PBMCs or T cells enriched from blood (not recorded which). The source is a young woman who had recovered from COVID-19.

The rearrangement links TRBV5-4 to TRBJ1-3; D is perhaps TRBD1 (5 bases). Germline-derived CDR1 and CDR2 are SGHNT and YYREEE (reference sequence). This CDR3 has 14 amino acids. V dropped 0 bases and J dropped 4 bases, with 8 bases sitting between them. The CDR3 spells CASSLEGRGNTIYF. The CDR3 DNA reads as TGTGCCAGCAGCTTGGAGGGGCGAGGAAACACCATATATTTT.

This rearrangement joins TRBV27 to TRBJ1-1, with 8 bases fitting TRBD1. Losses at the gene ends were 0 bases for V and 7 bases for J; bases not matched to a gene: 4. CDR1 and CDR2 (germline): MNHEY, SMNVEV (reference sequence). This CDR3 region has 14 residues. In DNA form, the CDR3 reads TGTGCCAGCAGTTTATCGGGGACAGGTATTGAAGCTTTCTTT. This codes for CASSLSGTGIEAFF.

The chain has TRBV15 and TRBJ1-2; D not certain. Looked up from germline, CDR1 is LNHNV and CDR2 is YYDKDF (reference sequence). V was clipped by 5 bases and J by 5 bases, with 12 bases between them. The CDR3 has 13 residues. The CDR3 sequence is CATSRVEIYGYTF. CDR3 coding DNA: TGTGCCACCAGCCGTGTGGAGATATATGGCTACACCTTC.

The V and J genes are TRBV19 and TRBJ1-2; D is unresolved. CDR3 size: 13 residues. V lost 3 bases and J lost 5, with 10 bases in between. Germline CDR1 LNHDA, CDR2 SQIVND (reference sequence). The CDR3, as DNA: TGTGCCAGTAGTATGCTAGTAAAATATGGCTACACCTTC. Amino acid sequence: CASSMLVKYGYTF.

The chain employs TRBV2 and TRBJ2-1; 9 nucleotides line up with TRBD2. There are 15 residues in the CDR3. V trimming: 5 bases; J trimming: 4 bases; junction bases outside the gene matches: 6. CDR1 and CDR2 (germline): SNHLY, FYNNEI. The CDR3 DNA is TGTGCCAGCAGTAGAGCGGGGGGCTCTTACAATGAGCAGTTCTTC. Its translation: CASSRAGGSYNEQFF. The variable domain in full, completed from reference TRBV2 and TRBJ2-1, reads EPEVTQTPSHQVTQMGQEVILRCVPISNHLYFYWYRQILGQKVEFLVSFYNNEISEKSEIFDDQFSVERPDGSNFTLKIRSTKLEDSAMYFCASSRAGGSYNEQFFGPGTRLTVL.

This sequence joins TRBV20-1 and TRBJ1-2; 9 bases map to TRBD1. With V trimmed by 3 bases and J by 3 bases, 8 bases remained unmatched. CDR3 size: 15 residues. Germline-derived CDR1 and CDR2 are DFQATT and SNEGSKA (reference sequence). CDR3 in amino acids: CSASLPDRGDYGYTF. The CDR3, as DNA: TGCAGTGCTAGTCTGCCAGACAGGGGGGACTATGGCTACACCTTC.

This clone is a singleton in its sample. The J gene is TRBJ2-3, the V gene TRBV9, with D perhaps TRBD2 (6 bases). The CDR3 runs to 12 residues. The V gene lost 4 bases and the J gene lost 6 bases, with 9 bases spanning the gap. The V gene's germline CDR1 is SGDLS and CDR2 YYNGEE. The CDR3 protein is CASSRLGDTQYF. The DNA for the CDR3 is TGTGCCAGCAGCAGACTAGGGGATACGCAGTATTTT.

The chain joins TRBV24-1 to TRBJ2-1; D perhaps matches TRBD1 (5 bases). The ends were cut back, 8 bases at V and 0 bases at J, with 10 bases in the middle. From germline, CDR1 is KGHDR and CDR2 SFDVKD. The length of the CDR3 is 14 residues. The CDR3 bases are TGTGCCACCATGGGGCCTAGCTCCTACAATGAGCAGTTCTTC. Protein product: CATMGPSSYNEQFF.

This chain uses TRBV12-3 or TRBV12-4 with TRBJ2-3; no firm D call. The germline V and J ends were trimmed by 6 bases and 1 base, with 5 bases remaining between them. The CDR3 sequence is 12 residues long. CDR3 region: CASSRGTDTQYF. The CDR3 DNA follows: TGTGCCAGCAGCCGGGGCACAGATACGCAGTATTTT.

The CDR3 DNA reads TGTGCCTGGAATTTGAGGGGGTCAGCCTACGAGCAGTACTTC. It translates to CAWNLRGSAYEQYF. This sequence joins TRBV30 and TRBJ2-7; a possible D gene is TRBD1 (6 bases). Germline V gene data show CDR1 as GTSNPN and CDR2 as SVGIG (reference sequence). V was pared by 4 bases and J by 2 bases, with 15 bases between. The CDR3 consists of 14 residues. The complete variable domain, with remaining parts taken from reference TRBV30 and TRBJ2-7, reads SQTIHQWPATLVQPVGSPLSLECTVEGTSNPNLYWYRQAAGRGLQLLFYSVGIGQISSEVPQNLSASRPQDRQFILSSKKLLLSDSGFYLCAWNLRGSAYEQYFGPGTRLTVT.

CDR3 nucleotides: TGCAGCGTTGAACGGCGGGGGGGCGTCGATGAGCAGTTCTTC. It specifies CSVERRGGVDEQFF. This rearrangement joins TRBV29-1 to TRBJ2-1; 9 bases align to TRBD2. Trimming cost V 2 bases and J 8 bases; bases outside gene matches: 7. CDR3 length: 14 residues. Germline lookup yields CDR1 SQVTM and CDR2 ANQGSEA.

The CDR3 region is CASRGQSVYNEKLFF. The CDR3 nucleotides are TGTGCCAGCAGGGGACAGAGCGTCTATAATGAAAAACTGTTTTTT. J is TRBJ1-4 and V is TRBV28; 7 nucleotides align to TRBD1. This CDR3 is built from 15 residues. V dropped 6 bases and J dropped 4; count of bases not matched to a gene: 8. Germline assignment: CDR1 MDHEN and CDR2 SYDVKM. The full variable domain, completed using reference TRBV28 and TRBJ1-4, is DVKVTQSSRYLVKRTGEKVFLECVQDMDHENMFWYRQDPGLGLRLIYFSYDVKMKEKGDIPEGYSVSREKKERFSLILESASTNQTSMYLCASRGQSVYNEKLFFGSGTQLSVL.

The chain carries TRBV15 and TRBJ2-7; 8 positions agree with TRBD1. Trimming cost V 5 bases and J 0 bases; bases outside gene matches: 6. CDR1 is LNHNV and CDR2 is YYDKDF in the germline V gene (reference sequence). The CDR3 is 15 residues long. The CDR3 is CATSPRTGSSYEQYF. The CDR3 bases are TGTGCCACCAGCCCGCGGACAGGGAGCTCCTACGAGCAGTACTTC.

This chain connects TRBV2 to TRBJ1-2, with 7 bases identical to TRBD1. From germline, CDR1 is SNHLY and CDR2 FYNNEI. With V trimmed by 5 bases and J by 5 bases, 2 bases remained unmatched. This CDR3 is built from 12 residues. The CDR3 sequence: CASSLGQYGYTF. For the CDR3, the DNA is TGTGCCAGCAGTTTGGGACAGTATGGCTACACCTTC. Drawing the rest from reference TRBV2 and TRBJ1-2, the complete variable domain is EPEVTQTPSHQVTQMGQEVILRCVPISNHLYFYWYRQILGQKVEFLVSFYNNEISEKSEIFDDQFSVERPDGSNFTLKIRSTKLEDSAMYFCASSLGQYGYTFGSGTRLTVV.

This chain links TRBV7-2 with TRBJ1-2, with TRBD1 as a possible D gene (6 bases). Germline loops: CDR1 SGHTA, CDR2 FQGNSA. CDR3 length equals 12 residues. Trimming took 3 bases from V and 6 from J, leaving 8 bases between them. Written as DNA, the CDR3 is TGTGCCAGCAGCTTCAGGGGTGATGGCTACACCTTC. It is translated as CASSFRGDGYTF.

This rearrangement joins TRBV14 to TRBJ1-4; 7 bases map to TRBD1. There are 15 residues in the CDR3. The V segment lost 2 bases and the J segment 4 bases; nucleotides outside the gene matches: 4. The germline V gene has CDR1 SGHDN and CDR2 FVKESK. CDR3: CASSQQTGFNEKLFF. In nucleotides, the CDR3 is TGTGCCAGCAGCCAACAGACAGGGTTTAATGAAAAACTGTTTTTT.

The J gene is TRBJ1-2, the V gene TRBV4-1, with 8 nucleotides matching TRBD1. The germline V gene encodes CDR1 MGHRA and CDR2 YSYEKL. V dropped 4 bases and J dropped 4; count of bases not matched to a gene: 2. This CDR3 has 13 residues. The CDR3 sequence is CASSLGTGYGYTF. The CDR3, as DNA: TGCGCCAGCAGCCTTGGGACAGGCTATGGCTACACCTTC.

The J gene is TRBJ2-3, the V gene TRBV6-5; TRBD2 matches 7 bases. The CDR3 spans 15 residues. Germline lookup yields CDR1 MNHEY and CDR2 SVGAGI. V lost 6 bases and J lost 1; bases outside the gene matches: 7. CDR3 residues: CASRKDRGGTDTQYF. The CDR3 region has the DNA TGTGCCAGCAGAAAAGACCGGGGGGGCACAGATACGCAGTATTTT.

The J gene is TRBJ2-1, the V gene TRBV12-5; TRBD2 might be the D (5 bases). The CDR3 has 12 residues. Germline CDR1 LGHNT, CDR2 FRNRAP. The V end was cut by 3 bases, the J end by 9 bases, with 9 bases between. CDR3 residues: CASGFREGEQFF. The CDR3 DNA reads TGTGCTAGTGGTTTTCGCGAGGGTGAGCAGTTCTTC.

The chain couples TRBV2 to TRBJ2-7; 10 bases match TRBD2. With V trimmed by 2 bases and J by 3 bases, 7 bases remained unmatched. Germline-derived CDR1 and CDR2 are SNHLY and FYNNEI. The CDR3 length is 16 residues. CDR3 bases: TGTGCCAGCAGTGAACAGGGTAGCGGGGGGTACTACGAGCAGTACTTC. Translation gives CASSEQGSGGYYEQYF. Drawing the rest from reference TRBV2 and TRBJ2-7, the complete variable domain is EPEVTQTPSHQVTQMGQEVILRCVPISNHLYFYWYRQILGQKVEFLVSFYNNEISEKSEIFDDQFSVERPDGSNFTLKIRSTKLEDSAMYFCASSEQGSGGYYEQYFGPGTRLTVT.

V usage is TRBV3-1 (or the pseudogene TRBV3-2) and J usage is TRBJ1-4; 7 bases agree with TRBD1. The germline V gene encodes CDR1 LGHDT and CDR2 YNNKEL (reference sequence). This CDR3 region has 15 residues. Trimming removed 1 base from V and 4 bases from J; junction bases left unmatched: 3. In DNA, the CDR3 is TGTGCCAGCAGCCAAGTAGGGACAGTTAATGAAAAACTGTTTTTT. Its protein is CASSQVGTVNEKLFF.

The genes are TRBV27 and TRBJ2-1, with TRBD1 matching over 8 bases. This CDR3 is built from 15 residues. Germline CDR1 is MNHEY and CDR2 is SMNVEV (reference sequence). The V segment lost 2 bases and the J segment 9 bases; nucleotides outside the gene matches: 9. The CDR3 region has the DNA TGTGCCAGCAGTTTAGTCCCCGCAGGGGGCAGTGAGCAGTTCTTC. Protein: CASSLVPAGGSEQFF.

The chain carries TRBV9 and TRBJ1-1; 8 bases line up with TRBD1. CDR1 is SGDLS and CDR2 is YYNGEE in the germline V gene. This CDR3 comprises 15 residues. Losses at the gene ends were 3 bases for V and 1 base for J; bases not matched to a gene: 5. CDR3 sequence (DNA): TGTGCCAGCAGCGCCTGGACAGGGCCGAACACTGAAGCTTTCTTT. Its protein is CASSAWTGPNTEAFF.

The chain joins TRBV5-1 to TRBJ2-7, with D perhaps TRBD1 (5 bases). Trimming shortened V by 4 bases and J by 1 base, and 24 bases separated the two germline ends. This CDR3 contains 18 residues. CDR1 and CDR2 (germline): SGHRS, YFSETQ. CDR3 amino acids: CASSPGMTAFLPSYEQYF. The DNA of the CDR3 is TGCGCCAGCAGCCCTGGGATGACAGCGTTCTTACCTTCCTACGAGCAGTACTTC.

This rearrangement joins TRBV7-9 to TRBJ2-4; no firm D call. V lost 4 bases and J lost 6, with 10 bases in between. The germline CDR1 and CDR2 sequences are SEHNR and FQNEAQ (reference sequence). This CDR3 is 13 amino acids long. The CDR3 loop reads CASSSAGANIQYF. The CDR3 nucleotides read TGTGCCAGCAGCTCCGCAGGTGCAAACATTCAGTACTTC.